This record concerns one T cell receptor beta chain sequence. The V gene lost 6 bases and the J gene lost 3 bases, with 14 bases spanning the gap. Germline CDR1 MNHEY, CDR2 SVGAGI. This CDR3 spans 14 amino acids. This specimen belongs to a study of OX40 agonist ivuxolimab in advanced cancers. Overall study: The dose-escalation group included hepatocellular carcinoma, melanoma, renal cell carcinoma and head and neck cancer.

People who had autoimmune disease history or systemic immunosuppression were excluded. Blood sampling was done at baseline, cycle 4 day 1, and cycle 7 day 1. Sequencing was performed with immunoSEQ multiplex PCR; in TCRdb, only in-frame clones are kept and a portion is missing. The data show more than 9,500 clones, around 76% seen once. Specimen: CD4+ or CD8+ T cells sorted from blood, collected in a trial of the OX40 agonist ivuxolimab. V is TRBV6-5 and J is TRBJ2-5, with D uncertain. The receptor comes from an adult with an advanced solid tumor such as melanoma, head and neck, liver or kidney cancer. The CDR3 DNA reads TGTGCCAGCAGCTCCCGACTGGAAAAAGAGACCCAGTACTTC. Protein product: CASSSRLEKETQYF.